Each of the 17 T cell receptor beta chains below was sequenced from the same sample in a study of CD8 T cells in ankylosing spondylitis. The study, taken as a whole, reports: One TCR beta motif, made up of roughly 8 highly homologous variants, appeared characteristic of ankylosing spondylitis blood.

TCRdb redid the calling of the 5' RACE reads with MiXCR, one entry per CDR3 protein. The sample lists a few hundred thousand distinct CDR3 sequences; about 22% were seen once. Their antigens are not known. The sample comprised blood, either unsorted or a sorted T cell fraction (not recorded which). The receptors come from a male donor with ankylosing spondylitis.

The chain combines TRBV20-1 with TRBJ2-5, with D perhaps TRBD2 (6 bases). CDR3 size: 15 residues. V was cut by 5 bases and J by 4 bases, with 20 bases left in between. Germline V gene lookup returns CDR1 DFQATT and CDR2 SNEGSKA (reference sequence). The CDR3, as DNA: TGCAGTGCTCCCTACGGGGGAGCATCGGTAGAGACCCAGTACTTC. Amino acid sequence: CSAPYGGASVETQYF.

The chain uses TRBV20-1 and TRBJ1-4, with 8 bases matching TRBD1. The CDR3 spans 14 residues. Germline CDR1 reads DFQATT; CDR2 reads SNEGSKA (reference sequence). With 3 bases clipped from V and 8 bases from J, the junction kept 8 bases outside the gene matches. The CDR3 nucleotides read TGCAGTGCTAGGATACAGGGGGGAAGCGAAAAACTGTTTTTT. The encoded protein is CSARIQGGSEKLFF.

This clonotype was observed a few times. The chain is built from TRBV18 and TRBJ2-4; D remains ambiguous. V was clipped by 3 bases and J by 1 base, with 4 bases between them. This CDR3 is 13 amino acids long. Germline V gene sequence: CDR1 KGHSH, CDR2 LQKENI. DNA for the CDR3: TGTGCCAGCTCACCCTCCGCCAAAAACATTCAGTACTTC. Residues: CASSPSAKNIQYF.

The CDR3 sequence is CATSDTTGPGEQFF. The CDR3 nucleotides are TGTGCCACCAGTGATACCACTGGCCCGGGGGAGCAGTTCTTC. V is TRBV24-1 and J is TRBJ2-1; the D gene is possibly TRBD2 (5 bases). V was trimmed by 3 bases and J by 10 bases, leaving 15 bases between them. The CDR3 consists of 14 residues. Germline V gene sequence: CDR1 KGHDR, CDR2 SFDVKD.

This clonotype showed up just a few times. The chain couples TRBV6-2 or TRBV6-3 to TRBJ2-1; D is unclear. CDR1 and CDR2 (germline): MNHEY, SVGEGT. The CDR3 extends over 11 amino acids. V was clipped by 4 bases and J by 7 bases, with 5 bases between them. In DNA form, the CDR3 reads TGTGCCAGCAGTTGGTTTAATGAGCAGTTCTTC. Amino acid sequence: CASSWFNEQFF.

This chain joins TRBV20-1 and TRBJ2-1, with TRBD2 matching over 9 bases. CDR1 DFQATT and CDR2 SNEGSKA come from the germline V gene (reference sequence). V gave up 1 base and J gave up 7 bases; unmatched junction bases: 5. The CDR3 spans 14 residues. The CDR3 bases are TGCAGTGCTAGAGCTAGCGGGATCGGGAATGAGCAGTTCTTC. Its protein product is CSARASGIGNEQFF.

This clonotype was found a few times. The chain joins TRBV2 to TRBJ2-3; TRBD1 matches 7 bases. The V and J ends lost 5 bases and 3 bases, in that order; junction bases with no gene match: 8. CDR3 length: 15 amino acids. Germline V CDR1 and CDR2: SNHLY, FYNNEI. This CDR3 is CASSRQGVATDTQYF. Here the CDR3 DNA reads TGTGCCAGCAGTCGACAGGGAGTTGCTACAGATACGCAGTATTTT.

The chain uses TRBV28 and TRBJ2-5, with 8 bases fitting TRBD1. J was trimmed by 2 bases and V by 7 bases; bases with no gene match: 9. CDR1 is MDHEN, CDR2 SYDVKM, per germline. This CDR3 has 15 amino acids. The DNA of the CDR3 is TGTGCCAGCACCCTTGGGACAGGTGGGCAAGAGACCCAGTACTTC. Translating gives CASTLGTGGQETQYF.

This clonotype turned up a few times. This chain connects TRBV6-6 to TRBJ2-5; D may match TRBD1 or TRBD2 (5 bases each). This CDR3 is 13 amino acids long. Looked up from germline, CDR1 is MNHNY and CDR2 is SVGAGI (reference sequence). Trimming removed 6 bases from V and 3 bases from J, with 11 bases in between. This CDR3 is CASRGEGKETQYF. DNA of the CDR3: TGTGCCAGCAGGGGCGAGGGGAAAGAGACCCAGTACTTC.

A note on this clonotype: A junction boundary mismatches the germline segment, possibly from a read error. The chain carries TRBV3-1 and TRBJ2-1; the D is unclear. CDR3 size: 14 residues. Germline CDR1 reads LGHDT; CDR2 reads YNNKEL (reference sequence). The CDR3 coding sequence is TGTGCCAGCAGCCAAGGGCTAACGCACAATGAGCGGTTCTTC. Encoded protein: CASSQGLTHNERFF.

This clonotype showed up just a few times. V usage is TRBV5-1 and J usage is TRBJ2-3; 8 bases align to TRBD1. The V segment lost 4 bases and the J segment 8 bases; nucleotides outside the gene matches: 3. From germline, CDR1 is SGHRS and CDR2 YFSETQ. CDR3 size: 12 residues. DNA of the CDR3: TGCGCCAGCAGCGCGACAGGGGCTACGCAGTATTTT. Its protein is CASSATGATQYF.

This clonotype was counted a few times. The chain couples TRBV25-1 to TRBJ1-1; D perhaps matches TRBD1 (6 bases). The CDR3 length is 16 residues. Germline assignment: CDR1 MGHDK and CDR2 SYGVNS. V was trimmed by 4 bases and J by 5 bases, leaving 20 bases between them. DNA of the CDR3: TGTGCCAGCAGTGCCCGGGAGGGGGGCAGGGAGACTGAAGCTTTCTTT. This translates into CASSAREGGRETEAFF.

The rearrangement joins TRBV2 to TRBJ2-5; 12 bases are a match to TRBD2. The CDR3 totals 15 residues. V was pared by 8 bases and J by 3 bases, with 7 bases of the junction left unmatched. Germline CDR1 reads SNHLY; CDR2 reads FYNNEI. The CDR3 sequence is CASLRRLAGEETQYF. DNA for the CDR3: TGTGCCAGCTTAAGGCGACTAGCGGGAGAAGAGACCCAGTACTTC.

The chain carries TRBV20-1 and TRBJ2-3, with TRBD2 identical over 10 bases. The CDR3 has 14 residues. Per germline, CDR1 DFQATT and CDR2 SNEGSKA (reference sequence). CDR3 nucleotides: TGCAGCACTCTAACTAGCGGGAACTCAGATACGCAGTATTTT. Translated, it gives CSTLTSGNSDTQYF.

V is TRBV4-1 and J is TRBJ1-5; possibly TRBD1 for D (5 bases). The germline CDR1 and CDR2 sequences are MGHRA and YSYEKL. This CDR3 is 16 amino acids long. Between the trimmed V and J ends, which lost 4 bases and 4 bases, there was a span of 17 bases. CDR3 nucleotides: TGCGCCAGCAGCCTGACTCGGGGCCGGAGGAATCAGCCCCAGCATTTT. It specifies CASSLTRGRRNQPQHF.

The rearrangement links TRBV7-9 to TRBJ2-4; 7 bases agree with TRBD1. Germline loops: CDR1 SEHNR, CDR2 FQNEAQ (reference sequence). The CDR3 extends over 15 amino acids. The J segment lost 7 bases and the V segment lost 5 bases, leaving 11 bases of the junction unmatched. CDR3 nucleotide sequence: TGTGCCAGCAGCCCCACAGGGGCCCGAGGGAACATTCAGTACTTC. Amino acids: CASSPTGARGNIQYF.

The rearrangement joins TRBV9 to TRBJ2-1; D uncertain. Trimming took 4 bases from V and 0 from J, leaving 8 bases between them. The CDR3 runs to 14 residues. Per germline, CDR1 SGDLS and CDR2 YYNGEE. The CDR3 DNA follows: TGTGCCAGCAGCCCCTTAAGCTCCTACAATGAGCAGTTCTTC. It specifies CASSPLSSYNEQFF.